This T cell receptor beta chain was recorded in a study of blood T cell repertoires in COVID-19. The overall study: There were acute and convalescent COVID-19 samples, and they came from the United States, Italy and Spain. The analysed material was cDNA or gDNA that came from T cells, B-cell-depleted T cells, or PBMCs.

This clone has only a few counts. The CDR3 runs to 14 residues. V lost 5 bases and J lost 3; bases outside the gene matches: 6. CDR1 and CDR2 from the germline V gene are SEHNR and FQNEAQ (reference sequence). How the authors handled the data: Amplification of reference gene primers was used by the study to estimate nucleated cell counts. TCRdb's table, derived via immunoSEQ multiplex PCR, lists solely in-frame clones and lacks some. D and trimming come from the DNA, and the V and J calls and clone size come from that table. Counted here are over 45,000 clones, roughly 87% occurring once; the ten biggest clones make up 5.1%.

The origin of this receptor is an older man in a cohort sampled during active COVID-19. The specimen was peripheral blood. This rearrangement joins TRBV7-9 to TRBJ1-2; the match to TRBD1 covers 7 bases. CDR3 amino acids: CASSTKQGHYGYTF. CDR3 bases: TGTGCCAGCAGCACTAAACAGGGGCACTATGGCTACACCTTC. The variable domain in full, completed from reference TRBV7-9 and TRBJ1-2, reads DTGVSQNPRHKITKRGQNVTFRCDPISEHNRLYWYRQTLGQGPEFLTYFQNEAQLEKSRLLSDRFSAERPKGSFSTLEIQRTEQGDSAMYLCASSTKQGHYGYTFGSGTRLTVV.